The 25 T cell receptor beta chains below all came from one sample that was sequenced in a study of breast tumors, draining lymph nodes, adjacent tissues. TCRdb independently ran MiXCR on the multiplex PCR reads; one entry per CDR3 protein. The sample lists some 22,000 distinct CDR3 sequences, roughly two fifths occurring once. The sample consisted of breast tumor tissue. These receptors were collected from a female donor with breast cancer. Some clones in this sample may be carry-over from other donors' samples.

The genes are TRBV5-1 and TRBJ1-2, with a possible D match to TRBD1 (6 bases). V was cut by 4 bases and J by 10 bases, with 20 bases left in between. Germline V CDR1 and CDR2: SGHRS, YFSETQ. This CDR3 is 14 amino acids long. The CDR3 protein is CASSPDPGVAVYTF. In DNA, the CDR3 is TGCGCCAGCAGCCCCGACCCAGGGGTGGCCGTCTACACCTTC.

This clonotype was recorded at least ten times. A much larger clone sits a single nucleotide away, making a read error possible. V usage is TRBV7-8 and J usage is TRBJ2-5, with TRBD2 matching 10 bases. The germline gives CDR1 SGHVS, CDR2 FQNEAQ. The CDR3 length is 15 residues. DNA of the CDR3: TGTGCCAGCAGCCTCAGCGGGGGGGTCCAAGAGACCCAGCACTTC. Its translation is CASSLSGGVQETQHF.

This clonotype occurred many times. The chain couples TRBV12-3 or TRBV12-4 to TRBJ1-6; D gene unclear. Trimming took 2 bases from V and 8 from J, leaving 10 bases between them. The CDR3 is made up of 14 amino acids. The CDR3: CASSLKGVDSPLHF. The DNA of the CDR3 is TGTGCCAGCAGTTTAAAGGGTGTTGATTCACCCCTCCACTTT.

V is TRBV7-8 and J is TRBJ1-5; TRBD1 might be the D (5 bases). There are 15 residues in the CDR3. V dropped 5 bases and J dropped 7 bases, with 18 bases sitting between them. The germline gives CDR1 SGHVS, CDR2 FQNEAQ. The CDR3 DNA follows: TGTGCCAGCAGCCAGTCTGGGGGGATCGGACAGCCCCAGCATTTT. Encoded protein: CASSQSGGIGQPQHF.

This clonotype was detected once. The chain couples TRBV7-2 to TRBJ2-1, with a tentative D call TRBD2 (6 bases). The length of the CDR3 is 13 residues. V was trimmed by 0 bases and J by 7 bases, leaving 7 bases between them. CDR1 and CDR2 (germline): SGHTA, FQGNSA. The CDR3 is CASSLAAGNEQFF. CDR3 coding DNA: TGTGCCAGCAGCTTAGCGGCGGGAAATGAGCAGTTCTTC.

This clonotype has a single count. The CDR3 protein is CSAARQSSLGYTF. CDR3 DNA sequence: TGCAGTGCTGCCAGACAGTCCTCCCTTGGCTACACCTTC. This chain uses TRBV20-1 with TRBJ1-2; D is perhaps TRBD1 (5 bases). V lost 5 bases and J lost 7, with 17 bases in between. The germline V gene encodes CDR1 DFQATT and CDR2 SNEGSKA (reference sequence). This CDR3 has 13 amino acids.

In this sample, this clonotype turned up many times. The chain combines TRBV7-2 with TRBJ2-3, with 9 positions matching TRBD2. The length of the CDR3 is 15 residues. Trimming removed 7 bases from V and 2 bases from J; junction bases left unmatched: 7. Germline CDR1 and CDR2: SGHTA and FQGNSA. The CDR3 sequence is CASNLSGRSTDTQYF. As DNA, the CDR3 is TGTGCCAGCAACCTTAGCGGGAGATCCACAGATACGCAGTATTTT.

This clonotype was recorded a few times. This sequence joins TRBV20-1 and TRBJ2-4; D perhaps matches TRBD2 (7 bases). Per germline, CDR1 DFQATT and CDR2 SNEGSKA (reference sequence). CDR3 length equals 14 residues. V was cut by 5 bases and J by 3 bases, with 14 bases left in between. The CDR3 nucleotides are TGCAGTGCTCCGGGGGGCCCGGGCAAAAACATTCAGTACTTC. Its translation: CSAPGGPGKNIQYF.

This sequence joins TRBV7-8 and TRBJ2-7, with 11 bases that match TRBD2. CDR1 is SGHVS, CDR2 FQNEAQ, per germline. J gave up 3 bases and V 11 bases, and 33 bases lay outside the gene matches. CDR3 length equals 22 residues. The CDR3 nucleotides are TGTGCCGGAGGGGCGACCGGACTCGGACTAGCGGGTCCAAACCCCCGTCACTACGAGCAGTACTTC. Protein: CAGGATGLGLAGPNPRHYEQYF. The variable domain in full, completed from reference TRBV7-8 and TRBJ2-7, reads GAGVSQSPRYKVAKRGQDVALRCDPISGHVSLFWYQQALGQGPEFLTYFQNEAQLDKSGLPSDRFFAERPEGSVSTLKIQRTQQEDSAVYLCAGGATGLGLAGPNPRHYEQYFGPGTRLTVT.

The gene calls are TRBV18 and TRBJ2-3; 11 bases line up with TRBD2. Germline V gene lookup returns CDR1 KGHSH and CDR2 LQKENI. With V trimmed by 1 base and J by 0 bases, 6 bases remained unmatched. CDR3 length: 18 residues. The CDR3 sequence: CASSPLGLAGSSTDTQYF. The CDR3 DNA is TGTGCCAGCTCACCACTTGGACTAGCGGGTTCTAGCACAGATACGCAGTATTTT.

This clonotype was observed a few times. CDR3 DNA: TGTGCCAGCAGTCCCCCCTGGGGGGGGGGATACAATGAGCAGTTCTTC. As protein: CASSPPWGGGYNEQFF. The genes are TRBV12-3 or TRBV12-4 and TRBJ2-1; 7 bases map to TRBD2. The CDR3 runs to 16 residues. J was trimmed by 4 bases and V by 5 bases; bases with no gene match: 11.

This clonotype was seen repeatedly, ten times or more. This chain joins TRBV5-1 and TRBJ2-1; no firm D call. The CDR3 spans 13 residues. Trimming stripped 5 bases from V and 6 bases from J, with 12 bases between. Per germline, CDR1 SGHRS and CDR2 YFSETQ. The CDR3 nucleotides read TGCGCCAGCAGTGAGGCCTCCCCCAATGAGCAGTTCTTC. Translated, it gives CASSEASPNEQFF.

This clonotype counts as medium-sized. The chain carries TRBV19 and TRBJ1-6; 7 nucleotides align to TRBD1. Germline CDR1 reads LNHDA; CDR2 reads SQIVND (reference sequence). The CDR3 is 15 residues long. The trim removed 7 bases at V and 7 bases at J, leaving 10 bases unmatched. The CDR3 nucleotides are TGTGCCAGTAACTCTCCGACAGGGCGGAATTCACCCCTCCACTTT. It specifies CASNSPTGRNSPLHF.

The count of this clonotype is one. This chain connects TRBV27 to TRBJ1-6; 9 bases agree with TRBD1. The V gene's germline CDR1 is MNHEY and CDR2 SMNVEV (reference sequence). Germline trimming cut 3 bases from V and 10 bases from J; bases unmatched to any gene: 10. The CDR3 runs to 16 residues. The CDR3 here is CASSFLDRGYGSPLHF. The DNA of the CDR3 is TGTGCCAGCAGTTTTTTGGACAGGGGTTACGGATCACCCCTCCACTTT.

J is TRBJ1-5 and V is TRBV24-1; possible D gene TRBD1, 5 bases. The CDR3 runs 13 residues. Per germline, CDR1 KGHDR and CDR2 SFDVKD. V was clipped by 5 bases and J by 4 bases, with 8 bases between them. DNA for the CDR3: TGTGCCACCAGTGGGGGGGAAAATCAGCCCCAGCATTTT. This encodes CATSGGENQPQHF.

This rearrangement joins TRBV20-1 to TRBJ2-1, with TRBD2 matching over 7 bases. In germline, CDR1 is DFQATT, CDR2 SNEGSKA (reference sequence). V trimming: 4 bases; J trimming: 3 bases; junction bases outside the gene matches: 12. The CDR3 is 16 amino acids. CDR3 sequence: CSAIPPTSSYYNEQFF. The CDR3 coding sequence is TGCAGTGCTATACCCCCGACTAGCTCGTACTACAATGAGCAGTTCTTC.

This clonotype was detected ten times or more. One end of the junction fails to match germline, which may point to a read error. The gene calls are TRBV10-2 and TRBJ2-7; 12 positions agree with TRBD2. The CDR3 runs to 16 residues. The V gene's germline CDR1 is WSHSY and CDR2 SAAADI. CDR3 bases: TGCGCCAGCGGTGAGGGGCTAGCGGGGGGGTCCTACGAGCAGTACTTC. Amino acids: CASGEGLAGGSYEQYF.

On this clonotype: It may be a read error: a sequence one base away is much more abundant. The conserved closing phenylalanine or tryptophan is absent in this CDR3, likely reflecting a read error. The genes are TRBV7-2 and TRBJ1-2; D is ambiguous. Trimming shortened V by 1 base and J by 4 bases, and 13 bases separated the two germline ends. This CDR3 is 15 amino acids long. Germline V CDR1 and CDR2: SGHTA, FQGNSA. The CDR3 bases are TGTGCCAGCAGCTTAGGGCCCGGGAACCGCTATGGCTACACCCTC. It is translated as CASSLGPGNRYGYTL.

At least ten counts were recorded for this clonotype. The V gene is TRBV20-1, the J gene TRBJ2-7; D is perhaps TRBD1 (6 bases). The germline V gene encodes CDR1 DFQATT and CDR2 SNEGSKA (reference sequence). CDR3 length equals 13 residues. The germline V and J ends were trimmed by 3 bases and 2 bases, with 11 bases remaining between them. This CDR3 reads CSARRTATYEQYF. The CDR3 nucleotides are TGCAGTGCTAGGAGGACAGCTACCTACGAGCAGTACTTC.

About this clonotype itself: One end of the junction is discordant with germline, which a read error may explain. The chain joins TRBV11-2 to TRBJ2-1, with a tentative D call TRBD1 (5 bases). CDR1 and CDR2 from the germline V gene are SGHAT and FQNNGV. The CDR3 length is 16 residues. CDR3 DNA: TGTGCCAGCAGCTTAGGGGGCCACACCTCCTGCAATGAGCAGTTCTTC. Its translation: CASSLGGHTSCNEQFF.

The table lists this clonotype with many counts. The chain uses TRBV12-3 or TRBV12-4 and TRBJ1-2, with 7 positions matching TRBD1. The CDR3 runs 13 residues. V lost 3 bases and J lost 4; bases outside the gene matches: 2. DNA of the CDR3: TGTGCCAGCAGTTTGGGACAGATCTATGGCTACACCTTC. Encoded protein: CASSLGQIYGYTF.

Ten or more counts support this clonotype. The CDR3 reads CASSLTLAKNIQYF. CDR3 DNA sequence: TGCGCCAGCAGCTTAACCTTAGCCAAAAACATTCAGTACTTC. This chain links TRBV5-1 with TRBJ2-4; D remains ambiguous. The CDR3 loop spans 14 amino acids. Trimming pared 2 bases from V and 0 bases from J, leaving 6 bases between. Germline V lookup: CDR1 SGHRS, CDR2 YFSETQ.

This clonotype was detected many times. The CDR3 region is CASSWGVGGPFYEQYF. The CDR3 coding sequence is TGCGCCAGCAGCTGGGGGGTTGGAGGGCCCTTCTACGAGCAGTACTTC. The chain combines TRBV5-1 with TRBJ2-7; D may be TRBD2 (6 bases). The CDR3 is made up of 16 amino acids. V lost 3 bases to trimming and J lost 3 bases, with 19 bases between them. Looked up from germline, CDR1 is SGHRS and CDR2 is YFSETQ.

This chain joins TRBV11-3 and TRBJ2-1, with TRBD2 matching over 9 bases. The CDR3 has 17 residues. Germline V gives CDR1 SGHNT, CDR2 YENEEA. V shed 5 bases and J 0 bases; nucleotides not matched to a gene: 8. The DNA of the CDR3 is TGTGCCAGCAGCAAAAGTTATAGCGGGAGCTCCTACAATGAGCAGTTCTTC. Protein sequence: CASSKSYSGSSYNEQFF.

This chain links TRBV9 with TRBJ1-2; 7 nucleotides agree with TRBD1. This CDR3 is 13 amino acids long. Looked up from germline, CDR1 is SGDLS and CDR2 is YYNGEE. The V gene end was trimmed by 3 bases and the J gene end by 5 bases; junction bases not matched to a gene: 4. In DNA, the CDR3 is TGTGCCAGCAGCGGTGACAGGGCGTATGGCTACACCTTC. Its protein product is CASSGDRAYGYTF.